These 29 T cell receptor beta chains share one sample of origin, sequenced in a study of T cells in Graves' hyperthyroidism and ophthalmopathy. Using RNA transcripts as the source, TCR beta CDR3 regions were amplified. An initial round of RT-PCR targeting the TCR CDR3 relied on the HTBI primer set. TCRdb used MiXCR to reprocess the multiplex PCR reads, holding one entry per CDR3 protein. The table lists about 640,000 distinct CDR3 sequences, more than 12% of them singletons, with approximately 12% in the top ten. The specimen sequenced was blood. These receptors were obtained from a woman aged 45 to 65 with Graves' ophthalmopathy.

In this sample, this clonotype turned up many times. The chain joins TRBV7-3 to TRBJ2-1; TRBD2 aligns across 9 bases. After removal of 5 bases from V and 9 bases from J, the junction contained 14 bases not matched to a gene. The germline V gene encodes CDR1 SGHTA and CDR2 FQGTGA. The CDR3 is 16 residues long. CDR3 nucleotide sequence: TGTGCCAGCAGCCCGGGACTAGCTCACCCTCGGGGTGAGCAGTTCTTC. This sequence encodes CASSPGLAHPRGEQFF.

This clonotype was found a few times. The rearrangement joins TRBV4-3 to TRBJ1-1; possibly TRBD1 for D (5 bases). Germline V gene lookup returns CDR1 LGHNA and CDR2 YSLEER. Between the trimmed V and J ends, which lost 0 bases and 1 base, there was a span of 12 bases. The CDR3 is 16 residues long. CDR3 DNA: TGCGCCAGCAGCCAAGAGGGACTGATCTCGAACACTGAAGCTTTCTTT. This sequence encodes CASSQEGLISNTEAFF.

This sequence joins TRBV11-2 and TRBJ1-2; D is unresolved. Per the germline V gene, CDR1 is SGHAT and CDR2 is FQNNGV. This CDR3 contains 13 residues. With 1 base removed from V and 8 bases from J, the gap between germline ends came to 11 bases. CDR3 in DNA: TGTGCCAGCAGCTTAGTTCTCAGAGGAGGCTACACCTTC. It translates to CASSLVLRGGYTF.

The chain couples TRBV10-3 to TRBJ2-3; D possibly uses TRBD1 or TRBD2 (5 bases each). The ends were cut back, 2 bases at V and 4 bases at J, with 13 bases in the middle. Germline V lookup: CDR1 ENHRY, CDR2 SYGVKD. The CDR3 is 15 amino acids. The CDR3 DNA follows: TGTGCCATCAGTGAGGTCTCGGGGACCTCAGATACGCAGTATTTT. This sequence encodes CAISEVSGTSDTQYF.

This clonotype was detected ten times or more. J is TRBJ2-7 and V is TRBV6-2 or TRBV6-3; TRBD1 aligns across 7 bases. Trimming removed 6 bases from V and 3 bases from J; junction bases left unmatched: 8. The CDR3 is 14 amino acids. Looked up from germline, CDR1 is MNHEY and CDR2 is SVGEGT. CDR3 in amino acids: CASSFTTGYYEQYF. CDR3 DNA: TGTGCCAGCAGCTTTACGACAGGGTACTACGAGCAGTACTTC.

The chain has TRBV9 and TRBJ2-3; the D is unclear. Germline V gene lookup returns CDR1 SGDLS and CDR2 YYNGEE. V was pared by 0 bases and J by 2 bases, with 10 bases between. The CDR3 totals 15 residues. The CDR3 nucleotides read TGTGCCAGCAGCGTAGTCCCCGGTAACACAGATACGCAGTATTTT. It codes for CASSVVPGNTDTQYF.

V gene TRBV7-2 combines with J gene TRBJ2-7, with 10 bases that match TRBD2. CDR3 length equals 16 residues. Germline loops: CDR1 SGHTA, CDR2 FQGNSA. The V and J ends lost 5 bases and 3 bases, in that order; junction bases with no gene match: 10. In DNA, the CDR3 is TGTGCCAGCAGCAGGGGGGCTAGCGGGAGAGTCTACGAGCAGTACTTC. It codes for CASSRGASGRVYEQYF.

This clonotype appeared a few times. The V call is TRBV24-1, the J call TRBJ1-2; D is uncertain. This CDR3 has 14 amino acids. V dropped 4 bases and J dropped 2 bases, with 10 bases sitting between them. Germline V lookup: CDR1 KGHDR, CDR2 SFDVKD. The CDR3 is CATSDRTENYGYTF. In DNA, the CDR3 is TGTGCCACCAGTGACCGGACGGAAAACTATGGCTACACCTTC.

V usage is TRBV28 and J usage is TRBJ1-6, with TRBD1 matching over 7 bases. The CDR3 has 16 residues. The germline gives CDR1 MDHEN, CDR2 SYDVKM. Trimming at V came to 6 bases and at J to 0 bases, leaving 5 bases not matched to a gene. CDR3 sequence: CASSQGESSYNSPLHF. The CDR3 bases are TGTGCCAGCAGCCAGGGGGAAAGCTCCTATAATTCACCCCTCCACTTT.

This clonotype came up many times. The rearrangement links TRBV6-1 to TRBJ1-1, with D uncertain. With 3 bases removed from V and 2 bases from J, the gap between germline ends came to 7 bases. In germline, CDR1 is MNHNS, CDR2 SASEGT. CDR3 length: 13 amino acids. The CDR3 nucleotides read TGTGCCAGCAGTGAGGTGGGAAACACTGAAGCTTTCTTT. Its protein product is CASSEVGNTEAFF.

The rearrangement joins TRBV19 to TRBJ2-1; TRBD1 aligns across 9 bases. Germline V lookup: CDR1 LNHDA, CDR2 SQIVND (reference sequence). V gave up 9 bases and J gave up 3 bases; unmatched junction bases: 3. The CDR3 is 13 residues long. The CDR3 DNA reads TGTGCCAGCGGACAGGGGTACTACAATGAGCAGTTCTTC. Its translation is CASGQGYYNEQFF.

This chain joins TRBV5-8 and TRBJ1-2, with 8 bases identical to TRBD1. In germline, CDR1 is SGHTS, CDR2 YDEGEE. Trimming at V came to 2 bases and at J to 8 bases, leaving 11 bases not matched to a gene. There are 15 residues in the CDR3. The CDR3 region is CASSLRGQGRFGYTF. Written as DNA, the CDR3 is TGTGCCAGCAGCTTAAGAGGACAGGGTCGATTCGGCTACACCTTC.

The rearrangement links TRBV20-1 to TRBJ2-4; 9 nucleotides line up with TRBD1. This CDR3 is 15 amino acids long. CDR1 and CDR2 (germline): DFQATT, SNEGSKA (reference sequence). The J segment lost 6 bases and the V segment lost 3 bases, leaving 9 bases of the junction unmatched. In DNA form, the CDR3 reads TGCAGTGCTAGGAAGGGGACAGGGACGCTAAACATTCAGTACTTC. It yields the protein CSARKGTGTLNIQYF.

The sample holds a few counts of this clonotype. This chain's CDR3 is CASSHPGGGLVETQYF. The CDR3 DNA reads TGTGCCAGCAGCCACCCCGGGGGAGGGCTGGTAGAGACCCAGTACTTC. This chain links TRBV3-1 with TRBJ2-5; 7 bases match TRBD2. The V segment lost 3 bases and the J segment 4 bases; nucleotides outside the gene matches: 11. The germline V gene encodes CDR1 LGHDT and CDR2 YNNKEL (reference sequence). The CDR3 contains 16 residues.

This clonotype has only a few counts. This chain links TRBV7-9 with TRBJ1-2; possible D gene TRBD1, 5 bases. The CDR3 is 13 amino acids. V lost 3 bases, J lost 6 bases, and 11 bases lay in between. Germline-derived CDR1 and CDR2 are SEHNR and FQNEAQ (reference sequence). The CDR3: CASSFGGLDGYTF. The CDR3 DNA reads as TGTGCCAGCAGCTTTGGGGGGTTGGATGGCTACACCTTC.

The V gene is TRBV6-1, the J gene TRBJ2-6; no definite D call. This CDR3 spans 14 amino acids. Germline CDR1 MNHNS, CDR2 SASEGT. V dropped 7 bases and J dropped 2 bases, with 9 bases sitting between them. The CDR3 sequence is CASKRDPGANVLTF. Here the CDR3 DNA reads TGTGCCAGCAAAAGAGACCCTGGGGCCAACGTCCTGACTTTC.

The gene calls are TRBV14 and TRBJ1-2; 8 nucleotides line up with TRBD1. The trim removed 1 base at V and 5 bases at J, leaving 6 bases unmatched. This CDR3 region has 15 residues. CDR1 and CDR2 from the germline V gene are SGHDN and FVKESK. CDR3 sequence reads: CASSQVGQGIYGYTF. CDR3 sequence (DNA): TGTGCCAGCAGCCAAGTCGGACAGGGAATATATGGCTACACCTTC.

This clonotype was seen repeatedly, ten times or more. The rearrangement uses TRBV6-2 or TRBV6-3 and TRBJ2-3; 12 bases map to TRBD2. Trimming cost V 5 bases and J 4 bases; bases outside gene matches: 7. CDR1 is MNHEY, CDR2 SVGEGT, per germline. The CDR3 has 16 residues. This chain's CDR3 is CASSPPSGRAPDTQYF. In DNA form, the CDR3 reads TGTGCCAGCAGTCCTCCTAGCGGGAGGGCCCCAGATACGCAGTATTTT.

This clonotype was seen ten or more times. This chain connects TRBV11-2 to TRBJ1-1, with 8 bases aligning to TRBD1. V lost 2 bases and J lost 1; bases outside the gene matches: 3. Germline values: CDR1 SGHAT, CDR2 FQNNGV. The CDR3 extends over 15 amino acids. The CDR3 DNA reads TGTGCCAGCAGCTTATCAACAGGGGGGAACACTGAAGCTTTCTTT. Protein product: CASSLSTGGNTEAFF.

This clonotype was seen at least ten times. The genes are TRBV30 and TRBJ2-5; 8 nucleotides match TRBD1. CDR3 length: 11 amino acids. J gave up 12 bases and V 0 bases, and 3 bases lay outside the gene matches. Germline CDR1 GTSNPN, CDR2 SVGIG (reference sequence). The CDR3 here is CAWSVDRVKYF. Written as DNA, the CDR3 is TGTGCCTGGAGTGTGGACAGGGTGAAGTACTTC.

At least ten counts were recorded for this clonotype. The chain joins TRBV20-1 to TRBJ2-3, with D maybe TRBD2 (6 bases). Germline CDR1 is DFQATT and CDR2 is SNEGSKA (reference sequence). CDR3 size: 14 residues. Between the trimmed V and J ends, which lost 0 bases and 2 bases, there was a span of 9 bases. CDR3 loop: CSARDPGATDTQYF. DNA for the CDR3: TGCAGTGCTAGAGATCCGGGAGCCACAGATACGCAGTATTTT.

The sample holds a few counts of this clonotype. The chain uses TRBV6-9 and TRBJ2-1; 11 nucleotides agree with TRBD1. The J segment lost 8 bases and the V segment lost 3 bases, leaving 6 bases of the junction unmatched. Looked up from germline, CDR1 is MNHGY and CDR2 is SVAAGI. The CDR3 is 15 amino acids. The DNA of the CDR3 is TGTGCCAGCAGTTACCGGGACAGGGGGTCGGATGAGCAGTTCTTC. Its translation is CASSYRDRGSDEQFF.

About this clonotype itself: Possible read error: a much larger clone is one base away. The CDR3 end shows no conserved phenylalanine or tryptophan, and so a read error is likely. The genes are TRBV20-1 and TRBJ2-5, with 7 bases fitting TRBD1. V was clipped by 5 bases and J by 0 bases; unmatched bases: 9. The CDR3 is made up of 15 amino acids. Per the germline V gene, CDR1 is DFQATT and CDR2 is SNEGSKA (reference sequence). The CDR3 loop is CSAAPRGWYQETQYS. DNA of the CDR3: TGCAGTGCTGCTCCCAGGGGGTGGTACCAAGAGACCCAGTACTCC.

This rearrangement joins TRBV4-3 to TRBJ2-7, with 9 bases that match TRBD1. This CDR3 is 15 amino acids long. The J segment lost 0 bases and the V segment lost 3 bases, leaving 3 bases of the junction unmatched. CDR1 LGHNA and CDR2 YSLEER come from the germline V gene. The CDR3 region has the DNA TGCGCCAGCAGCCATGGACAGGGGTCCTCCTACGAGCAGTACTTC. Residues: CASSHGQGSSYEQYF.

This clonotype turned up a few times. The rearrangement joins TRBV24-1 to TRBJ2-3; D unclear. V was clipped by 4 bases and J by 2 bases, with 15 bases between them. CDR3 length: 16 amino acids. CDR1 and CDR2 from the germline V gene are KGHDR and SFDVKD. The CDR3 coding sequence is TGTGCCACCAGTGACCGTCTAGAGGACCCCACAGATACGCAGTATTTT. The encoded protein is CATSDRLEDPTDTQYF.

This clonotype was seen a few times. This chain uses TRBV13 with TRBJ2-1; 9 bases match TRBD2. The CDR3 consists of 19 residues. V was clipped by 5 bases and J by 5 bases; unmatched bases: 19. The germline V gene has CDR1 PRHDT and CDR2 FYEKMQ (reference sequence). The CDR3 is CASSTQGLAVEVLNNEQFF. DNA for the CDR3: TGTGCCAGCAGCACACAGGGACTAGCTGTAGAGGTGCTGAACAATGAGCAGTTCTTC.

Only a few counts were recorded for this clonotype. The V and J genes are TRBV5-6 and TRBJ1-5, with 9 positions matching TRBD1. The CDR3 covers 18 residues. After removal of 0 bases from V and 4 bases from J, the junction contained 11 bases not matched to a gene. CDR1 SGHDT and CDR2 YYEEEE come from the germline V gene. The CDR3 coding sequence is TGTGCCAGCAGCTTGGGGGGACAGGGCTTAAAGGGGAATCAGCCCCAGCATTTT. This translates into CASSLGGQGLKGNQPQHF.

This clonotype was detected ten times or more. The V call is TRBV29-1, the J call TRBJ2-1, with D perhaps TRBD2 (6 bases). Per the germline V gene, CDR1 is SQVTM and CDR2 is ANQGSEA. V was cut by 5 bases and J by 7 bases, with 15 bases left in between. This CDR3 contains 13 residues. The CDR3 DNA follows: TGCAGCGTTCGTGGGGGAGGCAAGAATGAGCAGTTCTTC. Protein product: CSVRGGGKNEQFF.

The gene calls are TRBV6-2 or TRBV6-3 and TRBJ2-7; D is undetermined. V was pared by 0 bases and J by 2 bases, with 8 bases between. The CDR3 length is 14 residues. Germline-derived CDR1 and CDR2 are MNHEY and SVGEGT. CDR3 coding DNA: TGTGCCAGCAGTTACTCGGCAGCCACCTACGAGCAGTACTTC. Translated, it gives CASSYSAATYEQYF.